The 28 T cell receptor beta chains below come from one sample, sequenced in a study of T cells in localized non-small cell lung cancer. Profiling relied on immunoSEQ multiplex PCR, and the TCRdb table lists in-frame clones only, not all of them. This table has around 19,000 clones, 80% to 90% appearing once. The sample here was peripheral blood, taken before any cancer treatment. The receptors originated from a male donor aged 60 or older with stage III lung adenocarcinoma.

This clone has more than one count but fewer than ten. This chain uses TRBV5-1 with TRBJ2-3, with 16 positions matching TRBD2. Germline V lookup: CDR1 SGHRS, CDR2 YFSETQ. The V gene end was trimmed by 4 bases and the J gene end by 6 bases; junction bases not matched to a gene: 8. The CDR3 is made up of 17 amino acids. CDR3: CASSRGTSGGAMDTQYF. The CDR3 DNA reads TGCGCCAGCAGCCGCGGGACTAGCGGGGGGGCCATGGATACGCAGTATTTT.

The CDR3 DNA reads as TGCAGCGTTGAAGATGCGGGCCGGTTTAATGGCTACACCTTC. It is translated as CSVEDAGRFNGYTF. The chain carries TRBV29-1 and TRBJ1-2; D uncertain. With 0 bases removed from V and 6 bases from J, the gap between germline ends came to 14 bases. There are 14 residues in the CDR3. The germline CDR1 and CDR2 sequences are SQVTM and ANQGSEA.

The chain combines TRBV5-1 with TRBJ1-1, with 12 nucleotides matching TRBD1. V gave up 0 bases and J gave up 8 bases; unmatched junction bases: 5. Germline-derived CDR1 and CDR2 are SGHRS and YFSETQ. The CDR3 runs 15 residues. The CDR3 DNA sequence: TGCGCCAGCAGCTTGGAGGGGACAGGGGGCGGAGAAGCTTTCTTT. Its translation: CASSLEGTGGGEAFF.

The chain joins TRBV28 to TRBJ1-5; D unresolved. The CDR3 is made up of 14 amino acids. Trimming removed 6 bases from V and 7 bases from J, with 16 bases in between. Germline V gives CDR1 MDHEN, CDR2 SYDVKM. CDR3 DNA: TGTGCCAGCAGCCTATCTGGGCCAGAACAGCCCCAGCATTTT. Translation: CASSLSGPEQPQHF.

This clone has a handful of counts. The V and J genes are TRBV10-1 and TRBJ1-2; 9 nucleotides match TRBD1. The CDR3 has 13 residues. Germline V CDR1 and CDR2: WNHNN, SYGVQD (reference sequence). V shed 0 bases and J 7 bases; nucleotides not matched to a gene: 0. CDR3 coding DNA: TGCGCCAGCAGTGAGTCGACAGGGGGTGGCTACACCTTC. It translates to CASSESTGGGYTF.

The CDR3 nucleotides read TGTGCCAGTACCCACAGGGAACTCTTGGGTGAAGCTTTCTTT. It is translated as CASTHRELLGEAFF. This chain connects TRBV19 to TRBJ1-1; tentatively, D is TRBD1 (6 bases). The CDR3 is made up of 14 amino acids. Trimming removed 7 bases at V and 7 bases at J, with 19 bases between. From germline, CDR1 is LNHDA and CDR2 SQIVND (reference sequence).

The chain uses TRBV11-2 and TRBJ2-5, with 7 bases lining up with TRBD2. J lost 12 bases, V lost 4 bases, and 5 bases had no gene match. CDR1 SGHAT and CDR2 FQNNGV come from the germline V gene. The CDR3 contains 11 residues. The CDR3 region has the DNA TGTGCCAGCAGCTCGGGAGGTTTTGAGTACTTC. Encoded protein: CASSSGGFEYF.

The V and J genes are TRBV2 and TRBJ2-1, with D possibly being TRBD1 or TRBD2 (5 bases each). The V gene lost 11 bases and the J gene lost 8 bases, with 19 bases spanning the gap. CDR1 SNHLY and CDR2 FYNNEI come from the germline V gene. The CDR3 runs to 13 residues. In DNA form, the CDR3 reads TGTGCCCTCACGGGGCTAGATAGCTATGAGCAGTTCTTC. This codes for CALTGLDSYEQFF.

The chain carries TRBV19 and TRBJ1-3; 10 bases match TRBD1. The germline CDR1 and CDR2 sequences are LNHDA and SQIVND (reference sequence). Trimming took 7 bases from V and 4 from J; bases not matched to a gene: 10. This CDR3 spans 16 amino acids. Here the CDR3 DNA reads TGTGCCAGTACCATTAGAGGGACAGGGGACGGAAACACCATATATTTT. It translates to CASTIRGTGDGNTIYF.

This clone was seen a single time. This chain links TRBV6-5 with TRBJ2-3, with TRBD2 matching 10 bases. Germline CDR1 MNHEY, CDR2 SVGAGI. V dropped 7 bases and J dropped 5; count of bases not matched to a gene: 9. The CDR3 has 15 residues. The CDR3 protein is CASTPLAGAGDTQYF. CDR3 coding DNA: TGTGCCAGCACCCCCCTAGCGGGGGCTGGAGATACGCAGTATTTT.

CDR3 loop: CASSSEVGQPQHF. CDR3 sequence (DNA): TGTGCCAGCAGCTCCGAAGTGGGTCAGCCCCAGCATTTT. The chain employs TRBV4-2 and TRBJ1-5; no clear D. The V gene's germline CDR1 is LGHNA and CDR2 YNFKEQ. The CDR3 is 13 residues long. Trimming removed 5 bases from V and 6 bases from J, with 11 bases in between.

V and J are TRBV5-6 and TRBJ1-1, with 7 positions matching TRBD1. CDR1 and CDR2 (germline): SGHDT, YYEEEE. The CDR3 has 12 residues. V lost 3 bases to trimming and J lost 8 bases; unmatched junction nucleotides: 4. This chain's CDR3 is CASSYRTGEAFF. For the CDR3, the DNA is TGTGCCAGCAGCTACCGGACAGGAGAAGCTTTCTTT.

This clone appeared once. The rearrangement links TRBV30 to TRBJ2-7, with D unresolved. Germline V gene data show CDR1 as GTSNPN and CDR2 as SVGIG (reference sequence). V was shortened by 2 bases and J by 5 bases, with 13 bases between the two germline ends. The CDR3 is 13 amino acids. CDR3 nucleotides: TGTGCCTGGAGTAGCCGGCGATGGGACGAGCAGTACTTC. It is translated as CAWSSRRWDEQYF.

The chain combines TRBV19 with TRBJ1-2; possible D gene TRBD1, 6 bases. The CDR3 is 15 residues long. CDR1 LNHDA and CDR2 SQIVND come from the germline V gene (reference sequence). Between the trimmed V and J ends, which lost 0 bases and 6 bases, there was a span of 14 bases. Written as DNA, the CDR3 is TGTGCCAGTAGTATAGAATACAGGGAAATCCATGGCTACACCTTC. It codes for CASSIEYREIHGYTF.

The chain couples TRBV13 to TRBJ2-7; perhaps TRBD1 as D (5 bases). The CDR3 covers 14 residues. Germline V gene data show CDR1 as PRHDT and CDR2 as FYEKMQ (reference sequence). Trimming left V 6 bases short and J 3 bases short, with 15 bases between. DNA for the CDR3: TGTGCCAGCAGTCCCTACGACAGAAACTACGAGCAGTACTTC. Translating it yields CASSPYDRNYEQYF.

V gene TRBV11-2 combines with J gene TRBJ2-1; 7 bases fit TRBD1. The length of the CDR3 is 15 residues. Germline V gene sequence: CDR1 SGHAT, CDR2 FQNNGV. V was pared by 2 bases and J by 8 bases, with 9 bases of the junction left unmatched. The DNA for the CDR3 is TGTGCCAGCAGCTTACTGCCGACAGGGACGCATGAGCAGTTCTTC. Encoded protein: CASSLLPTGTHEQFF.

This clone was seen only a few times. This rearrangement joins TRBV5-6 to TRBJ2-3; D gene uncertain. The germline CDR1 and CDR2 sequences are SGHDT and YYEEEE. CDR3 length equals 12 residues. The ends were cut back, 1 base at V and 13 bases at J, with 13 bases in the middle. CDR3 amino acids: CASSLLETQEYF. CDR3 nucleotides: TGTGCCAGCAGCTTGTTAGAGACACAAGAGTATTTT. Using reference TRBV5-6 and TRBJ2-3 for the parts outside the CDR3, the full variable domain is DAGVTQSPTHLIKTRGQQVTLRCSPKSGHDTVSWYQQALGQGPQFIFQYYEEEERQRGNFPDRFSGHQFPNYSSELNVNALLLGDSALYLCASSLLETQEYFGPGTRLTVL.

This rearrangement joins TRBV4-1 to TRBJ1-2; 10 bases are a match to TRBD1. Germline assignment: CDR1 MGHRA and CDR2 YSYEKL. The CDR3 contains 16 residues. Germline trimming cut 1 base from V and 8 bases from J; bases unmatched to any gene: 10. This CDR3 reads CASSQVGTGVQGGYTF. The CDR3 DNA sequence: TGCGCCAGCAGCCAAGTAGGGACAGGGGTCCAGGGCGGCTACACCTTC.

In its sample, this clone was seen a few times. CDR3 in amino acids: CASSDPDTEAFF. For the CDR3, the DNA is TGTGCCAGCAGTGACCCCGACACTGAAGCTTTCTTT. V is TRBV2 and J is TRBJ1-1, with no clear D. Per germline, CDR1 SNHLY and CDR2 FYNNEI. The CDR3 has 12 residues. V lost 3 bases to trimming and J lost 3 bases, with 5 bases between them.

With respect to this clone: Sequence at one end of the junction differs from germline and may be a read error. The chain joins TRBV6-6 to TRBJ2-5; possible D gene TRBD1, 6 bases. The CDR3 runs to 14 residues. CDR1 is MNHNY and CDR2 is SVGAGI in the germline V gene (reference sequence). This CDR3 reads CANSYRDIQETQYF. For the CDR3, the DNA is TGTGCCAACAGTTACCGGGACATTCAAGAGACCCAGTACTTC.

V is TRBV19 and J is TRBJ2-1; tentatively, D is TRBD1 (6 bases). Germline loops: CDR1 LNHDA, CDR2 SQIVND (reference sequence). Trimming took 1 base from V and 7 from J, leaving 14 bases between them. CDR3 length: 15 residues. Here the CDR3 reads CASSIARTGMNEQFF. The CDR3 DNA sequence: TGTGCCAGTAGTATAGCCCGAACAGGGATGAATGAGCAGTTCTTC.

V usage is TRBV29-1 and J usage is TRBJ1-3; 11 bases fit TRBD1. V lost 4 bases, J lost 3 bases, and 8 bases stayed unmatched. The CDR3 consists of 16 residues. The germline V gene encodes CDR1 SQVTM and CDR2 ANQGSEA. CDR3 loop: CSVGGQGVKGGNTIYF. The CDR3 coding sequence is TGCAGCGTTGGGGGACAGGGGGTAAAGGGTGGAAACACCATATATTTT.

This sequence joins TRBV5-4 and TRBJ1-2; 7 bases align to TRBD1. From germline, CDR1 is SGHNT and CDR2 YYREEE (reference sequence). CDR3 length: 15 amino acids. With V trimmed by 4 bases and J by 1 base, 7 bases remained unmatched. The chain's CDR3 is CASSLNRGVNYGYTF. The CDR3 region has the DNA TGTGCCAGCAGCCTAAACAGGGGAGTTAACTATGGCTACACCTTC. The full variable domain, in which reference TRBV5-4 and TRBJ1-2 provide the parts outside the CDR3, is ETGVTQSPTHLIKTRGQQVTLRCSSQSGHNTVSWYQQALGQGPQFIFQYYREEENGRGNFPPRFSGLQFPNYSSELNVNALELDDSALYLCASSLNRGVNYGYTFGSGTRLTVV.

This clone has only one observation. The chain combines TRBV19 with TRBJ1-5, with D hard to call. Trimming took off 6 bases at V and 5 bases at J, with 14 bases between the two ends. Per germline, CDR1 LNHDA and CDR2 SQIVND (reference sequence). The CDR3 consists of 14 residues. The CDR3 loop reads CASRRVEGYQPQHF. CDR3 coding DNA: TGTGCCAGTAGGCGAGTCGAAGGGTATCAGCCCCAGCATTTT.

CDR3 bases: TGTGCCAGAAGAGGGGTGTTGAATTCACCCCTCCACTTT. Encoded protein: CARRGVLNSPLHF. This chain uses TRBV2 with TRBJ1-6; D is possibly TRBD1 (5 bases). This CDR3 contains 13 residues. Trimming stripped 9 bases from V and 7 bases from J, with 13 bases between. Looked up from germline, CDR1 is SNHLY and CDR2 is FYNNEI.

CDR3 in amino acids: CASREGQDVAFF. Here the CDR3 DNA reads TGTGCCAGCAGGGAGGGACAGGATGTAGCTTTCTTT. V and J are TRBV2 and TRBJ1-1; 8 bases are shared with TRBD1. Unmatched junction bases numbered 7, after V lost 6 bases and J lost 10 bases. This CDR3 has 12 residues. Germline CDR1 reads SNHLY; CDR2 reads FYNNEI.

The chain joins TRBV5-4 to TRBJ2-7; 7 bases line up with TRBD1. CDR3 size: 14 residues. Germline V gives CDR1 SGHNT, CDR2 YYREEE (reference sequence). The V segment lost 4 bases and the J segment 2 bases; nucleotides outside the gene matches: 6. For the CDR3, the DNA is TGTGCCAGCAGCATCGACAGGGTAGCCTACGAGCAGTACTTC. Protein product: CASSIDRVAYEQYF.

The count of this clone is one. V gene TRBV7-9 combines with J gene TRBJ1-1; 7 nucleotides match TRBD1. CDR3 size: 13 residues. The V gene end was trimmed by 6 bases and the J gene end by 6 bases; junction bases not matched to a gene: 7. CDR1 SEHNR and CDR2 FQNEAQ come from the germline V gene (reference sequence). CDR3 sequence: CASSYRGVPEAFF. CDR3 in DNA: TGTGCCAGCAGTTACAGGGGTGTTCCTGAAGCTTTCTTT.